Each of the 17 T cell receptor beta chains below was sequenced from the same sample in a study of blood T cell repertoires in COVID-19. Sequencing was performed with immunoSEQ multiplex PCR; in TCRdb, only in-frame clones are kept and a portion is missing. The sample lists roughly 200,000 clones; 84% were seen once. What was sequenced was PBMCs or T cells enriched from blood (not recorded which). These receptors originate from a woman aged 25 to 39 who had been exposed to COVID-19.

The V and J genes are TRBV5-1 and TRBJ2-7, with TRBD2 identical over 9 bases. Trimming took 4 bases from V and 2 from J; bases not matched to a gene: 13. Germline loops: CDR1 SGHRS, CDR2 YFSETQ. The CDR3 runs 17 residues. The chain's CDR3 is CASSTGEAGGTPYEQYF. The DNA for the CDR3 is TGCGCCAGCAGCACCGGCGAAGCGGGGGGTACTCCCTACGAGCAGTACTTC.

The rearrangement uses TRBV6-5 and TRBJ1-1; D unclear. This CDR3 comprises 14 residues. Germline-derived CDR1 and CDR2 are MNHEY and SVGAGI. Trimming shortened V by 6 bases and J by 2 bases, and 13 bases separated the two germline ends. The CDR3 DNA reads as TGTGCCAGCAGCCCATTTGCCCTAAACACTGAAGCTTTCTTT. As protein: CASSPFALNTEAFF.

The table lists this clone with a count of one. The chain links TRBV13 to TRBJ2-3, with 10 bases aligning to TRBD2. V dropped 5 bases and J dropped 5; count of bases not matched to a gene: 22. CDR1 is PRHDT, CDR2 FYEKMQ, per germline (reference sequence). This CDR3 has 20 amino acids. In DNA, the CDR3 is TGTGCCAGCAGCCCCCCCGGGACTAGCGACTCTCCTCCTGCGGTAGATACGCAGTATTTT. As protein: CASSPPGTSDSPPAVDTQYF.

This chain uses TRBV3-1 (or the pseudogene TRBV3-2) with TRBJ1-1; perhaps TRBD1 as D (5 bases). CDR1 LGHDT and CDR2 YNNKEL come from the germline V gene (reference sequence). Trimming shortened V by 6 bases and J by 4 bases, and 21 bases separated the two germline ends. CDR3 length equals 16 residues. CDR3 DNA sequence: TGTGCCAGCAGACCGAGACAGAGTCGAAAGGTCACTGAAGCTTTCTTT. It is translated as CASRPRQSRKVTEAFF.

The CDR3 loop reads CASSDYEDRGGGYTF. CDR3 nucleotides: TGTGCCAGCAGCGATTATGAAGACAGGGGGGGTGGCTACACCTTC. This sequence joins TRBV7-6 and TRBJ1-2, with 9 bases fitting TRBD1. The CDR3 totals 15 residues. After removal of 5 bases from V and 7 bases from J, the junction contained 11 bases not matched to a gene. Looked up from germline, CDR1 is SGHVS and CDR2 is FNYEAQ.

CDR3 nucleotide sequence: TGTGCCTGGAGTTCTCGGGACACAGCTTTCTTT. Translating gives CAWSSRDTAFF. The V gene is TRBV30, the J gene TRBJ1-1; the D gene is possibly TRBD1 (6 bases). This CDR3 has 11 residues. Germline V gene data show CDR1 as GTSNPN and CDR2 as SVGIG (reference sequence). V was shortened by 2 bases and J by 10 bases, with 11 bases between the two germline ends. The full variable domain, with the rest looked up from reference TRBV30 and TRBJ1-1, is SQTIHQWPATLVQPVGSPLSLECTVEGTSNPNLYWYRQAAGRGLQLLFYSVGIGQISSEVPQNLSASRPQDRQFILSSKKLLLSDSGFYLCAWSSRDTAFFGQGTRLTVV.

The J gene is TRBJ1-1, the V gene TRBV27; D unclear. The germline V and J ends were trimmed by 3 bases and 4 bases, with 12 bases remaining between them. The length of the CDR3 is 14 residues. The germline V gene encodes CDR1 MNHEY and CDR2 SMNVEV (reference sequence). The CDR3 region has the DNA TGTGCCAGCAGTTTTTACGGGTCGAGCACTGAAGCTTTCTTT. This gives the protein CASSFYGSSTEAFF.

This chain links TRBV19 with TRBJ2-7; D perhaps matches TRBD2 (6 bases). The CDR3 has 13 residues. Looked up from germline, CDR1 is LNHDA and CDR2 is SQIVND (reference sequence). The V end was cut by 6 bases, the J end by 2 bases, with 11 bases between. CDR3 sequence (DNA): TGTGCCAGTAGCTTAGGAGGGACCTACGAGCAGTACTTC. Its translation: CASSLGGTYEQYF.

This chain links TRBV4-3 with TRBJ1-2; D remains unclear. Trimming stripped 0 bases from V and 7 bases from J, with 6 bases between. Germline CDR1 LGHNA, CDR2 YSLEER. This CDR3 region has 12 residues. CDR3 protein: CASSQEGLGYTF. DNA of the CDR3: TGCGCCAGCAGCCAAGAGGGCCTTGGCTACACCTTC.

This chain uses TRBV19 with TRBJ1-5, with 7 bases fitting TRBD1. CDR1 is LNHDA and CDR2 is SQIVND in the germline V gene (reference sequence). After removal of 3 bases from V and 3 bases from J, the junction contained 2 bases not matched to a gene. CDR3 size: 14 residues. The CDR3 is CASSMDRFNQPQHF. CDR3 sequence (DNA): TGTGCCAGTAGTATGGACAGGTTCAATCAGCCCCAGCATTTT.

CDR3 loop: CASSDRDYTDTQYF. The CDR3 DNA follows: TGTGCCAGCAGCGACAGGGACTACACAGATACGCAGTATTTT. The J gene is TRBJ2-3, the V gene TRBV9, with D tentatively TRBD2 (7 bases). The V gene's germline CDR1 is SGDLS and CDR2 YYNGEE. Between the trimmed V and J ends, which lost 3 bases and 2 bases, there was a span of 10 bases. The CDR3 runs to 14 residues.

The V call is TRBV5-4, the J call TRBJ1-2, with TRBD1 matching over 9 bases. CDR1 is SGHNT, CDR2 YYREEE, per germline (reference sequence). V shed 2 bases, J shed 4 bases, and the junction held 6 bases outside the gene matches. The CDR3 consists of 15 residues. This CDR3 reads CASSFWDRVGYGYTF. The CDR3, as DNA: TGTGCCAGCAGCTTCTGGGACAGGGTAGGCTATGGCTACACCTTC.

The chain joins TRBV12-5 to TRBJ1-2; 7 nucleotides match TRBD1. CDR3 length: 14 residues. J was trimmed by 4 bases and V by 3 bases; bases with no gene match: 5. CDR1 and CDR2 (germline): LGHNT, FRNRAP. CDR3 region: CASGFYRDSYGYTF. CDR3 coding DNA: TGTGCTAGTGGTTTTTACCGGGACAGCTATGGCTACACCTTC.

The V gene is TRBV19, the J gene TRBJ1-5; 12 nucleotides line up with TRBD1. The ends lost 6 bases at V and 7 bases at J; junction bases unmatched: 7. The germline V gene has CDR1 LNHDA and CDR2 SQIVND (reference sequence). This CDR3 has 15 amino acids. The CDR3 spells CASSVGQGARQPQHF. CDR3 DNA: TGTGCCAGTAGCGTGGGACAGGGGGCTAGACAGCCCCAGCATTTT.

V gene TRBV5-1 combines with J gene TRBJ1-1; 9 bases map to TRBD1. CDR1 and CDR2 from the germline V gene are SGHRS and YFSETQ. V lost 5 bases to trimming and J lost 3 bases; unmatched junction nucleotides: 2. The CDR3 covers 13 residues. The CDR3 DNA reads TGCGCCAGCAGTCGACAGGGGGACACTGAAGCTTTCTTT. It translates to CASSRQGDTEAFF.

The rearrangement uses TRBV9 and TRBJ2-3; the match to TRBD2 covers 7 bases. With V trimmed by 0 bases and J by 6 bases, 13 bases remained unmatched. The germline CDR1 and CDR2 sequences are SGDLS and YYNGEE. The CDR3 sequence is 17 residues long. The CDR3 DNA reads as TGTGCCAGCAGCGTAGGCAGGCGGGGGTCCCTTAGGGATACGCAGTATTTT. This encodes CASSVGRRGSLRDTQYF.

CDR3 region: CASSIGGSGFSYEQYF. The CDR3 DNA reads as TGTGCCAGTAGTATAGGCGGTAGCGGGTTCTCCTACGAGCAGTACTTC. The J gene is TRBJ2-7, the V gene TRBV19; 7 bases match TRBD2. CDR1 and CDR2 from the germline V gene are LNHDA and SQIVND (reference sequence). The CDR3 covers 16 residues. Trimming cost V 1 base and J 0 bases; bases outside gene matches: 6.